The 31 T cell receptor beta chains below come from one sample, sequenced in a study of T cell responses to AZD1222 COVID-19 vaccine. TCRdb keeps only in-frame clones here, not all; method: immunoSEQ multiplex PCR. Of 65,000 to 95,000 clones in the sample, around 81% were seen once. Sequencing was performed on peripheral blood, taken on day 0 of AZD1222 vaccination. All receptors come from an adult in good health.

Only a few counts were recorded for this clone. The V call is TRBV6-5, the J call TRBJ1-5; unclear D gene. Per the germline V gene, CDR1 is MNHEY and CDR2 is SVGAGI. The CDR3 extends over 14 amino acids. The ends were cut back, 6 bases at V and 4 bases at J, with 13 bases in the middle. CDR3 region: CASRDYLGNQPQHF. The CDR3 DNA reads as TGTGCCAGCAGGGATTACCTGGGAAATCAGCCCCAGCATTTT.

This clone was counted only a few times. The chain combines TRBV6-5 with TRBJ2-1; 8 nucleotides line up with TRBD1. Germline loops: CDR1 MNHEY, CDR2 SVGAGI. Losses at the gene ends were 10 bases for V and 6 bases for J; bases not matched to a gene: 8. The length of the CDR3 is 13 residues. The CDR3 is CATTQQGGNEQFF. CDR3 bases: TGTGCCACAACACAACAGGGGGGCAATGAGCAGTTCTTC.

This sequence joins TRBV30 and TRBJ2-5; D is unresolved. The CDR3 is 11 residues long. The ends were cut back, 2 bases at V and 4 bases at J, with 5 bases in the middle. CDR1 and CDR2 (germline): GTSNPN, SVGIG (reference sequence). The CDR3 region is CAWSSPETQYF. For the CDR3, the DNA is TGTGCCTGGAGTTCCCCAGAGACCCAGTACTTC.

The rearrangement uses TRBV29-1 and TRBJ1-1; D is uncertain. The V gene lost 7 bases and the J gene lost 4 bases, with 13 bases spanning the gap. The germline V gene encodes CDR1 SQVTM and CDR2 ANQGSEA. The CDR3 loop spans 12 amino acids. Written as DNA, the CDR3 is TGCAGCGCCTTAGAGGACGGCACTGAAGCTTTCTTT. Residues: CSALEDGTEAFF.

The chain joins TRBV29-1 to TRBJ1-4; D may be TRBD1 (5 bases). Trimming removed 3 bases at V and 7 bases at J, with 6 bases between. The CDR3 runs 11 residues. CDR1 SQVTM and CDR2 ANQGSEA come from the germline V gene. The CDR3 sequence is CSVEGGEKLFF. The CDR3 DNA reads as TGCAGCGTTGAGGGGGGTGAAAAACTGTTTTTT.

This clone was observed a few times. The chain joins TRBV10-1 to TRBJ2-7; 10 positions match TRBD2. CDR3 length equals 14 residues. With V trimmed by 5 bases and J by 4 bases, 5 bases remained unmatched. Per germline, CDR1 WNHNN and CDR2 SYGVQD (reference sequence). The CDR3 sequence is CASSPSGRGYEQYF. Written as DNA, the CDR3 is TGCGCCAGCAGTCCTAGCGGGAGAGGATACGAGCAGTACTTC.

CDR3 nucleotides: TGTGCCAGCAGCAAAGTTGAAAACAGGGAGGACACTGAAGCTTTCTTT. The encoded protein is CASSKVENREDTEAFF. The rearrangement joins TRBV21-1 to TRBJ1-1. TRBV21-1 is deemed a pseudogene. This CDR3 has 16 residues.

The gene calls are TRBV5-6 and TRBJ1-1; no clear D. Germline lookup yields CDR1 SGHDT and CDR2 YYEEEE. CDR3 length: 15 amino acids. V was pared by 4 bases and J by 0 bases, with 13 bases between. The CDR3, as DNA: TGTGCCAGCAGCCATGGGTATGGCTTGAACACTGAAGCTTTCTTT. Translated: CASSHGYGLNTEAFF.

This chain links TRBV30 with TRBJ1-6; 7 bases line up with TRBD1. CDR1 is GTSNPN and CDR2 is SVGIG in the germline V gene (reference sequence). The length of the CDR3 is 15 residues. Trimming at V came to 4 bases and at J to 0 bases, leaving 3 bases not matched to a gene. The CDR3 DNA is TGTGCCTGGACCAGGGGGGGCTCCTATAATTCACCCCTCCACTTT. It is translated as CAWTRGGSYNSPLHF.

The table lists this clone with a count of one. This sequence joins TRBV11-2 and TRBJ1-4, with TRBD1 matching 7 bases. Germline V gives CDR1 SGHAT, CDR2 FQNNGV. The V segment lost 1 base and the J segment 0 bases; nucleotides outside the gene matches: 5. There are 17 residues in the CDR3. The CDR3 spells CASSLGRDRATNEKLFF. The CDR3 nucleotides are TGTGCCAGCAGCTTAGGTCGGGACAGAGCAACTAATGAAAAACTGTTTTTT.

This rearrangement joins TRBV28 to TRBJ1-6; the D is unclear. Trimming shortened V by 2 bases and J by 10 bases, and 15 bases separated the two germline ends. Germline CDR1 is MDHEN and CDR2 is SYDVKM. This CDR3 has 15 amino acids. CDR3 loop: CASSLMPNSGSPLHF. In DNA, the CDR3 is TGTGCCAGCAGTTTAATGCCGAATAGTGGGTCACCCCTCCACTTT.

A single count supports this clone. The chain joins TRBV12-3 or TRBV12-4 to TRBJ1-6; D is unclear. V lost 9 bases to trimming and J lost 5 bases, with 11 bases between them. This CDR3 is 13 amino acids long. The CDR3 loop is CASTLADNSPLHF. DNA of the CDR3: TGTGCCAGTACTCTGGCAGATAATTCACCCCTCCACTTT.

The table lists this clone with a count of one. The V gene is TRBV18, the J gene TRBJ2-1, with a weak D call TRBD1 (5 bases). V shed 5 bases and J shed 8 bases, with 19 bases lying between them. The V gene's germline CDR1 is KGHSH and CDR2 LQKENI. The CDR3 runs to 15 residues. CDR3 sequence reads: CASSSGQGSVHEQFF. In DNA form, the CDR3 reads TGTGCCAGCTCATCCGGACAAGGGTCTGTCCATGAGCAGTTCTTC.

The chain combines TRBV28 with TRBJ2-3, with D maybe TRBD2 (7 bases). The CDR3 has 14 amino acids. The germline V and J ends were trimmed by 11 bases and 0 bases, with 15 bases remaining between them. Germline CDR1 and CDR2: MDHEN and SYDVKM. CDR3 in DNA: TGTGCCTCCTCGGGGGGCCATAGCACAGATACGCAGTATTTT. Amino acid sequence: CASSGGHSTDTQYF.

This clone was recorded a few times. This chain uses TRBV15 with TRBJ1-5, with a possible D match to TRBD1 (5 bases). V was clipped by 3 bases and J by 3 bases, with 12 bases between them. The CDR3 length is 15 residues. In germline, CDR1 is LNHNV, CDR2 YYDKDF (reference sequence). The CDR3 DNA reads TGTGCCACCAGCAGTGGGGGACTTTCCAATCAGCCCCAGCATTTT. It is translated as CATSSGGLSNQPQHF.

The chain uses TRBV12-5 and TRBJ2-2; D is possibly TRBD1 (6 bases). V lost 1 base and J 4 bases, leaving 13 bases between the germline ends. This CDR3 has 16 amino acids. The germline CDR1 and CDR2 sequences are LGHNT and FRNRAP. CDR3 nucleotide sequence: TGTGCTAGTGGTTTGGCGATTACAGGGCTCACCGGGGAGCTGTTTTTT. Translating gives CASGLAITGLTGELFF.

CDR3 sequence: CASSLGTMEAFF. The CDR3 DNA reads as TGTGCCAGCAGCCTCGGCACAATGGAAGCTTTCTTT. The chain links TRBV7-9 to TRBJ1-1, with unresolved D. The CDR3 covers 12 residues. The germline V gene has CDR1 SEHNR and CDR2 FQNEAQ (reference sequence). The V gene lost 5 bases and the J gene lost 8 bases, with 12 bases spanning the gap. Based on the CDR3 plus reference TRBV7-9 and TRBJ1-1, the full variable domain is DTGVSQNPRHKITKRGQNVTFRCDPISEHNRLYWYRQTLGQGPEFLTYFQNEAQLEKSRLLSDRFSAERPKGSFSTLEIQRTEQGDSAMYLCASSLGTMEAFFGQGTRLTVV.

The chain recombines TRBV28 with TRBJ1-4; no reliable D call. The ends were cut back, 8 bases at V and 0 bases at J, with 7 bases in the middle. The CDR3 length is 13 residues. CDR1 and CDR2 (germline): MDHEN, SYDVKM. CDR3 sequence (DNA): TGTGCCAGCCTGACGGCAACTAATGAAAAACTGTTTTTT. Its protein is CASLTATNEKLFF.

This chain connects TRBV28 to TRBJ2-5; 7 bases agree with TRBD2. The length of the CDR3 is 16 residues. From germline, CDR1 is MDHEN and CDR2 SYDVKM. V shed 10 bases and J 1 base; nucleotides not matched to a gene: 15. The CDR3 region is CATKPPAGRIQETQYF. CDR3 DNA: TGTGCCACCAAACCCCCAGCGGGGAGAATCCAAGAGACCCAGTACTTC.

This clone was counted once. This sequence joins TRBV7-9 and TRBJ2-3; weak D call: TRBD2 (7 bases). CDR1 SEHNR and CDR2 FQNEAQ come from the germline V gene (reference sequence). Trimming took 3 bases from V and 4 from J, leaving 14 bases between them. This CDR3 has 15 residues. The CDR3 reads CASSFGGGGADTQYF. The CDR3 nucleotides read TGTGCCAGCAGCTTTGGGGGAGGGGGAGCAGATACGCAGTATTTT. Full variable domain (outside the CDR3, taken from reference TRBV7-9 and TRBJ2-3): DTGVSQNPRHKITKRGQNVTFRCDPISEHNRLYWYRQTLGQGPEFLTYFQNEAQLEKSRLLSDRFSAERPKGSFSTLEIQRTEQGDSAMYLCASSFGGGGADTQYFGPGTRLTVL.

This clone was seen at least ten times. The chain uses TRBV27 and TRBJ2-1; 9 positions agree with TRBD2. The V gene's germline CDR1 is MNHEY and CDR2 SMNVEV (reference sequence). The CDR3 length is 15 residues. V shed 7 bases and J 6 bases; nucleotides not matched to a gene: 10. The CDR3 DNA sequence: TGTGCCAGCACCCTGGGACTAGCCTCCATCAATGAGCAGTTCTTC. It yields the protein CASTLGLASINEQFF.

V is TRBV28 and J is TRBJ1-2; possible D gene TRBD1, 5 bases. The ends were cut back, 5 bases at V and 5 bases at J, with 18 bases in the middle. The CDR3 spans 15 residues. Germline V gene sequence: CDR1 MDHEN, CDR2 SYDVKM. CDR3 in DNA: TGTGCCAGCAGTCAAGGGACCGTCAAACTTTATGGCTACACCTTC. This encodes CASSQGTVKLYGYTF.

This clone appeared a few times. The V and J genes are TRBV7-9 and TRBJ1-4, with unresolved D. Deletions cut 4 bases from V and 0 bases from J, with 12 bases between. The CDR3 length is 16 residues. Germline CDR1 and CDR2: SEHNR and FQNEAQ (reference sequence). CDR3 sequence reads: CASSSLWDATNEKLFF. CDR3 DNA: TGTGCCAGCAGCTCTCTTTGGGATGCAACTAATGAAAAACTGTTTTTT.

This clone is medium-sized. The chain uses TRBV19 and TRBJ2-1, with 7 bases identical to TRBD2. The V gene end was trimmed by 5 bases and the J gene end by 10 bases; junction bases not matched to a gene: 14. The germline CDR1 and CDR2 sequences are LNHDA and SQIVND (reference sequence). The CDR3 totals 15 residues. The CDR3 is CASSPTAGPLTEQFF. In DNA, the CDR3 is TGTGCCAGTAGTCCGACAGCGGGACCCCTTACCGAGCAGTTCTTC.

The CDR3 nucleotides read TGTGCCAGCAGCTTGTCCCGGGACACTGAAGCTTTCTTT. Translation gives CASSLSRDTEAFF. The V call is TRBV7-9, the J call TRBJ1-1, with D hard to call. Germline lookup yields CDR1 SEHNR and CDR2 FQNEAQ (reference sequence). Trimming pared 3 bases from V and 3 bases from J, leaving 8 bases between. This CDR3 is 13 amino acids long. The whole variable domain, remainder taken from reference TRBV7-9 and TRBJ1-1, is DTGVSQNPRHKITKRGQNVTFRCDPISEHNRLYWYRQTLGQGPEFLTYFQNEAQLEKSRLLSDRFSAERPKGSFSTLEIQRTEQGDSAMYLCASSLSRDTEAFFGQGTRLTVV.

V is TRBV7-8 and J is TRBJ2-1, with D maybe TRBD1 (6 bases). V was clipped by 7 bases and J by 3 bases, with 10 bases between them. This CDR3 region has 13 residues. CDR1 is SGHVS, CDR2 FQNEAQ, per germline. DNA of the CDR3: TGTGCCAGCACCGTGGACAGCTACAATGAGCAGTTCTTC. Its protein product is CASTVDSYNEQFF.

A single count supports this clone. A junction end diverges from the germline sequence, so it may reflect a read error. The chain combines TRBV2 with TRBJ1-2; D unresolved. The germline gives CDR1 SNHLY, CDR2 FYNNEI. This CDR3 comprises 13 residues. Here the CDR3 reads CASREGSLSGYTF. The CDR3 bases are TGTGCCAGCAGGGAAGGGTCTCTTTCGGGCTACACCTTC.

The chain couples TRBV6-5 to TRBJ2-7; tentative D call: TRBD1 (5 bases). The V end lost 0 bases, the J end lost 4 bases, and 13 bases lay between the germline ends. The CDR3 is 15 amino acids. Germline V gene lookup returns CDR1 MNHEY and CDR2 SVGAGI. The CDR3 nucleotides are TGTGCCAGCAGTTACTCGAGACAGAGAAATTACGAGCAGTACTTC. This sequence encodes CASSYSRQRNYEQYF.

Only one count was recorded for this clone. The sample has other DNA sequences that encode this CDR3 too. This chain links TRBV12-3 or TRBV12-4 with TRBJ2-5; TRBD2 matches at 11 bases. The CDR3 sequence is 13 residues long. Trimming took 7 bases from V and 5 from J; bases not matched to a gene: 3. CDR3 amino acids: CASTLAGGETQYF. CDR3 in DNA: TGTGCCAGCACCTTAGCGGGGGGGGAGACCCAGTACTTC.

The chain carries TRBV24-1 and TRBJ2-1; D is unclear. Trimming took 3 bases from V and 6 from J, leaving 5 bases between them. This CDR3 is built from 12 residues. Germline CDR1 KGHDR, CDR2 SFDVKD. The CDR3 nucleotides are TGTGCCACCAGTGATGGGCCCAATGAGCAGTTCTTC. Translation gives CATSDGPNEQFF.

This rearrangement joins TRBV19 to TRBJ2-2; tentative D call: TRBD1 (5 bases). Germline values: CDR1 LNHDA, CDR2 SQIVND (reference sequence). V was clipped by 3 bases and J by 6 bases, with 8 bases between them. CDR3 length equals 13 residues. The CDR3 sequence: CASSITGAGELFF. As DNA, the CDR3 is TGTGCCAGTAGTATTACAGGCGCCGGGGAGCTGTTTTTT.